This TCR beta chain was documented in a study of T-cell reconstitution after alpha-beta-depleted transplantation in children (dated by TCRdb to 2015 to 2016). Notes on the research overall: Using TCR repertoire profiling, the study quantitatively followed how T-cell immune reconstitution unfolded in children after TCRalphabeta/CD19-depleted allogeneic hematopoietic cell transplantation.

Library preparation used PCR. Sequencer: Illumina HiSeq 2500. TCR libraries were prepared with molecular barcoding, using unique molecular identifiers to normalize TCRbeta repertoire quantification. TCRdb ran its own pipeline on the public reads, namely fastp trimming at Q25 and MiXCR clone calling, and kept in-frame beta chains. Under each unique CDR3 protein, matching rows form one entry showing the most common genes and DNA. For this sample there are 200,000 to 250,000 distinct CDR3 sequences; around 10% appear just once. In total, the top ten clones hold over 5.5% of the sample. CDR1 and CDR2 are drawn from the germline V gene: MGHDK, SYGVNS. The germline V end is reduced by 0 bases and the J end by 6 bases; junction bases left unmatched: 7. The CDR3 spans 15 residues, from the cysteine through the phenylalanine. The retained sequence is limited to the CDR3, 45 bases, with the frame set at the first base.

As regards this clonotype: Its specific antigen is unknown. No much larger clone is present one base from it, and per-base qualities are unavailable.

This chain joins TRBV25-1 to TRBJ1-1, and 7 junctional nucleotides match TRBD1. The TCR originated in a human donor who donated a stem cell graft to a child with acute lymphoblastic leukemia. The source was PBMCs from the stem cell graft donor, collected from the stem cell graft. The nucleotide sequence is given as TGTGCCAGCAGTGAATATGGCAGGGGGACGGCTGAAGCTTTCTTT. Its translation is CASSEYGRGTAEAFF.